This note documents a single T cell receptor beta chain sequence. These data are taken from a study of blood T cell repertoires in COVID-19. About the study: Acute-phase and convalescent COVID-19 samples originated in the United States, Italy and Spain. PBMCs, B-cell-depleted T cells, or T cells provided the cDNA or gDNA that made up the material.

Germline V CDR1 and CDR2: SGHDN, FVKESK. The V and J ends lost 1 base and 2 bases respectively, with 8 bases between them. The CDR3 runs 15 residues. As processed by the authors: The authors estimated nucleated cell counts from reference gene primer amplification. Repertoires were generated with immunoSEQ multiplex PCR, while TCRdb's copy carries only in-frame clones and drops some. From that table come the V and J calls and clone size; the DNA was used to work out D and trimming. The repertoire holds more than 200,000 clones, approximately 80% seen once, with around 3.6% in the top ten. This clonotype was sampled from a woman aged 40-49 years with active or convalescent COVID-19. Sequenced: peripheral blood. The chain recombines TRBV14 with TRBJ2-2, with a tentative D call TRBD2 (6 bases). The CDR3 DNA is TGTGCCAGCAGCCAAGTGGCGGGAAACACCGGGGAGCTGTTTTTT. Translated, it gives CASSQVAGNTGELFF.